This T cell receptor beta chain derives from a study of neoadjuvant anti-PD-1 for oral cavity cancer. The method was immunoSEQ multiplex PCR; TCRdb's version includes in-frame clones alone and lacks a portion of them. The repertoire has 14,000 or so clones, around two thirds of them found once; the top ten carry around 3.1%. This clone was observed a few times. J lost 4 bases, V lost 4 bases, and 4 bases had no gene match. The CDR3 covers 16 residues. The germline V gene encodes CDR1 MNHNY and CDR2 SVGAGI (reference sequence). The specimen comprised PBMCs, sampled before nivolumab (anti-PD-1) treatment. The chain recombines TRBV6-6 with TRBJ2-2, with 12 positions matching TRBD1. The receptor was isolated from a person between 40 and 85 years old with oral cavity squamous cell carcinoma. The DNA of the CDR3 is TGTGCCAGCAGTTCGGGACAGGGGGCTTTCACCGGGGAGCTGTTTTTT. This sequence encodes CASSSGQGAFTGELFF.